The next 20 T cell receptor beta chains were all read from a single sample in a study of cytomegalovirus exposure and HLA in healthy donors. A multiplex PCR was run with 60 Vbeta primers and 13 Jbeta primers. Clones were read by immunoSEQ multiplex PCR, and TCRdb kept only the in-frame ones, dropping some. The table has just over 150,000 clones, 70% to 90% seen once; the top ten hold about 2.3%. The material sequenced was PBMCs. Receptors originate from a woman in her late teens or twenties in good health and CMV-seronegative.

This sequence joins TRBV14 and TRBJ2-5; perhaps TRBD1 as D (5 bases). V was shortened by 1 base and J by 1 base, with 10 bases between the two germline ends. CDR1 and CDR2 (germline): SGHDN, FVKESK. This CDR3 has 15 residues. As DNA, the CDR3 is TGTGCCAGCAGCCAAGTGGGGCTCCTCCAAGAGACCCAGTACTTC. Its protein product is CASSQVGLLQETQYF.

V and J are TRBV18 and TRBJ2-1; D may be TRBD2 (5 bases). The CDR3 is made up of 14 amino acids. Germline CDR1 reads KGHSH; CDR2 reads LQKENI. Deletions cut 4 bases from V and 7 bases from J, with 14 bases between. CDR3 in amino acids: CASSLGLRANEQFF. The CDR3, as DNA: TGTGCCAGCTCACTCGGACTCCGGGCGAATGAGCAGTTCTTC.

This clone has just one count. V and J are TRBV5-1 and TRBJ2-1; the match to TRBD2 covers 11 bases. Germline V gene sequence: CDR1 SGHRS, CDR2 YFSETQ. Trimming removed 4 bases from V and 6 bases from J; junction bases left unmatched: 6. The CDR3 contains 15 residues. CDR3 in amino acids: CASSLLAGALNEQFF. CDR3 nucleotide sequence: TGCGCCAGCAGCCTACTAGCGGGGGCCCTCAATGAGCAGTTCTTC.

This clone occurred once. This chain joins TRBV28 and TRBJ1-2, with 7 bases fitting TRBD1. The CDR3 has 15 residues. Unmatched junction bases numbered 7, after V lost 2 bases and J lost 4 bases. Germline CDR1 MDHEN, CDR2 SYDVKM. The CDR3 region has the DNA TGTGCCAGCAGTTTAGCGGGACAGCGATTCTATGGCTACACCTTC. This gives the protein CASSLAGQRFYGYTF.

This clone was observed a single time. The CDR3 coding sequence is TGTGCCACATGGCAAAGGACAGCACAAGAGACCCAGTACTTC. It translates to CATWQRTAQETQYF. The chain joins TRBV6-6 to TRBJ2-5; possible D gene TRBD1, 6 bases. With 10 bases removed from V and 2 bases from J, the gap between germline ends came to 17 bases. Per the germline V gene, CDR1 is MNHNY and CDR2 is SVGAGI (reference sequence). This CDR3 has 14 amino acids.

This CDR3 reads CASSPGTGGDEQYF. In DNA, the CDR3 is TGTGCCAGCAGCCCCGGGACAGGGGGCGACGAGCAGTACTTC. The rearrangement links TRBV11-3 to TRBJ2-7; 12 nucleotides line up with TRBD1. The J segment lost 5 bases and the V segment lost 5 bases, leaving 4 bases of the junction unmatched. The CDR3 sequence is 14 residues long. Germline loops: CDR1 SGHNT, CDR2 YENEEA.

The chain combines TRBV5-1 with TRBJ2-1, with TRBD2 matching 10 bases. The CDR3 runs to 15 residues. V lost 1 base to trimming and J lost 7 bases; unmatched junction nucleotides: 5. In germline, CDR1 is SGHRS, CDR2 YFSETQ. CDR3 sequence: CASSLLAGVENEQFF. Written as DNA, the CDR3 is TGCGCCAGCAGCTTGCTAGCGGGAGTCGAGAATGAGCAGTTCTTC.

This sequence joins TRBV29-1 and TRBJ2-3; D not certain. Trimming stripped 3 bases from V and 1 base from J, with 8 bases between. This CDR3 has 13 amino acids. Germline loops: CDR1 SQVTM, CDR2 ANQGSEA. The CDR3 loop reads CSVDPSGTDTQYF. DNA for the CDR3: TGCAGCGTTGATCCCTCGGGCACAGATACGCAGTATTTT.

The V call is TRBV12-2, the J call TRBJ1-4; TRBD1 reflects the table's D call only, with no check against the DNA. TRBV12-2 is an annotated pseudogene. CDR3 size: 15 residues. CDR3 sequence reads: CASRLLGQKNEKLFF. CDR3 bases: TGTGCAAGTCGTCTTCTGGGACAGAAGAATGAAAAACTGTTTTTT.

The V gene is TRBV18, the J gene TRBJ2-7, with 8 bases aligning to TRBD2. The CDR3 runs 15 residues. V shed 2 bases and J 0 bases; nucleotides not matched to a gene: 3. Germline CDR1 reads KGHSH; CDR2 reads LQKENI. The CDR3 coding sequence is TGTGCCAGCTCACCATCAAGCGGGGGCTCCTACGAGCAGTACTTC. Translated: CASSPSSGGSYEQYF. The entire variable domain, with the rest obtained from reference TRBV18 and TRBJ2-7, is as follows: NAGVMQNPRHLVRRRGQEARLRCSPMKGHSHVYWYRQLPEEGLKFMVYLQKENIIDESGMPKERFSAEFPKEGPSILRIQQVVRGDSAAYFCASSPSSGGSYEQYFGPGTRLTVT.

The chain couples TRBV28 to TRBJ2-7; possibly TRBD1 for D (6 bases). The CDR3 has 16 amino acids. Germline V gene data show CDR1 as MDHEN and CDR2 as SYDVKM. Trimming shortened V by 5 bases and J by 4 bases, and 21 bases separated the two germline ends. The DNA for the CDR3 is TGTGCCAGCAGTACCTCCCGCAGGGGAATCGTATACGAGCAGTACTTC. Translating gives CASSTSRRGIVYEQYF.

This clone has a handful of counts. The CDR3, as DNA: TGCGCCAGCAGCCAAGACGGTGGGACTTACCAAGAGACCCAGTACTTC. This encodes CASSQDGGTYQETQYF. The gene calls are TRBV4-3 and TRBJ2-5; the D gene is possibly TRBD2 (6 bases). Germline CDR1 reads LGHNA; CDR2 reads YSLEER. CDR3 size: 16 residues. V lost 0 bases and J lost 0, with 11 bases in between.

The chain has TRBV5-1 and TRBJ1-4; a weak D match, TRBD1 (6 bases). V dropped 0 bases and J dropped 3 bases, with 12 bases sitting between them. Germline V gene data show CDR1 as SGHRS and CDR2 as YFSETQ. CDR3 length equals 16 residues. The CDR3 region is CASSLAGVWANEKLFF. In nucleotides, the CDR3 is TGCGCCAGCAGCTTGGCAGGGGTTTGGGCTAATGAAAAACTGTTTTTT.

The chain has TRBV5-1 and TRBJ1-3; D remains unclear. The CDR3 has 15 residues. Germline CDR1 SGHRS, CDR2 YFSETQ. Trimming stripped 4 bases from V and 0 bases from J, with 11 bases between. CDR3 coding DNA: TGCGCCAGCAGCCCGCGGGCAGGCTCTGGAAACACCATATATTTT. Translating gives CASSPRAGSGNTIYF.

The V call is TRBV2, the J call TRBJ2-7; 10 bases are shared with TRBD1. The CDR3 runs to 15 residues. J gave up 4 bases and V 7 bases, and 10 bases lay outside the gene matches. The germline CDR1 and CDR2 sequences are SNHLY and FYNNEI. The CDR3 DNA is TGTGCCAGCACCCAGGTGGGACAGGGGCCATACGAGCAGTACTTC. Protein: CASTQVGQGPYEQYF. The complete variable domain, with remaining parts taken from reference TRBV2 and TRBJ2-7, reads EPEVTQTPSHQVTQMGQEVILRCVPISNHLYFYWYRQILGQKVEFLVSFYNNEISEKSEIFDDQFSVERPDGSNFTLKIRSTKLEDSAMYFCASTQVGQGPYEQYFGPGTRLTVT.

This chain uses TRBV28 with TRBJ1-2, with D maybe TRBD1 (6 bases). V dropped 4 bases and J dropped 4 bases, with 16 bases sitting between them. In germline, CDR1 is MDHEN, CDR2 SYDVKM. CDR3 length: 15 residues. The CDR3 sequence: CASSSFGQGFYGYTF. In nucleotides, the CDR3 is TGTGCCAGCAGTTCCTTTGGGCAGGGGTTCTATGGCTACACCTTC.

This rearrangement joins TRBV7-2 to TRBJ2-7; TRBD2 matches 11 bases. The J segment lost 3 bases and the V segment lost 5 bases, leaving 6 bases of the junction unmatched. Germline V gene data show CDR1 as SGHTA and CDR2 as FQGNSA. The CDR3 is 15 amino acids. The CDR3 spells CASSITSGGGYEQYF. The CDR3 DNA reads TGTGCCAGCAGCATTACTAGCGGGGGAGGCTACGAGCAGTACTTC.

Regarding this clone: At one boundary the junction diverges from the germline segment, which might be a read error. The CDR3 here is CASSTRGGDRELFF. The CDR3 bases are TGTGCTAGCAGCACCCGGGGTGGGGACAGGGAGCTGTTTTTT. The chain combines TRBV7-7 with TRBJ2-2; a weak D match, TRBD1 (6 bases). Germline V gene data show CDR1 as SSHAT and CDR2 as FNYEAQ (reference sequence). CDR3 length equals 14 residues.

The rearrangement links TRBV7-2 to TRBJ2-3, with TRBD2 matching 13 bases. This CDR3 contains 16 residues. Losses at the gene ends were 6 bases for V and 3 bases for J; bases not matched to a gene: 6. The germline V gene has CDR1 SGHTA and CDR2 FQGNSA. The CDR3 reads CASRPTSGGATDTQYF. CDR3 nucleotides: TGTGCCAGCAGGCCCACTAGCGGGGGGGCAACAGATACGCAGTATTTT.

This clone occurred a few times. The J gene is TRBJ2-7, the V gene TRBV27; maybe TRBD2 (6 bases). Germline CDR1 reads MNHEY; CDR2 reads SMNVEV (reference sequence). The length of the CDR3 is 17 residues. V was shortened by 2 bases and J by 3 bases, with 20 bases between the two germline ends. The CDR3 loop is CASSLRGRARDFYEQYF. The CDR3 DNA follows: TGTGCCAGCAGTTTAAGGGGCCGCGCGCGGGACTTCTACGAGCAGTACTTC.